These 12 T cell receptor beta chains were all obtained from the same sample, sequenced in a study of T cell changes during pregnancy in multiple sclerosis (dated by TCRdb to about 2019). Library prep was done by the immunoSEQ multiplex PCR assay. Imported from immuneACCESS, the table was reduced by TCRdb to in-frame sequences with V and J called. These copies leave out some clones; in studies compared against another copy, an unresolved V gene accounts for under half, and the cause of the remainder is not known. This sample holds some 64,000 clones; about nine tenths were observed only once. The ten largest clones take up 2.3% of the sample. Sequences were derived from peripheral blood, sampled in the first trimester of pregnancy. The receptors were gathered from a female donor with multiple sclerosis, enrolled in a pregnancy study.

CDR3 protein: CASSVPSGSTDTQYF. For the CDR3, the DNA is TGTGCCAGCTCCGTGCCTAGCGGGAGCACAGATACGCAGTATTTT. The J gene is TRBJ2-3, the V gene TRBV19; 8 bases agree with TRBD2. V was pared by 9 bases and J by 0 bases, with 8 bases of the junction left unmatched. This CDR3 comprises 15 residues. The germline gives CDR1 LNHDA, CDR2 SQIVND (reference sequence).

This rearrangement joins TRBV25-1 to TRBJ2-1; the match to TRBD2 covers 7 bases. The V segment lost 4 bases and the J segment 5 bases; nucleotides outside the gene matches: 5. This CDR3 contains 14 residues. Germline values: CDR1 MGHDK, CDR2 SYGVNS. The CDR3 loop reads CASSAPGRNNEQFF. In DNA, the CDR3 is TGTGCCAGCAGTGCTCCCGGGAGGAACAATGAGCAGTTCTTC.

The rearrangement uses TRBV28 and TRBJ1-5; perhaps TRBD1 as D (6 bases). This CDR3 region has 16 residues. The V gene's germline CDR1 is MDHEN and CDR2 SYDVKM. Trimming stripped 7 bases from V and 1 base from J, with 17 bases between. The CDR3 DNA is TGTGCCAGCATACAAGGGGGGGTTTGGAGCAATCAGCCCCAGCATTTT. Translation: CASIQGGVWSNQPQHF.

The J gene is TRBJ1-2, the V gene TRBV21-1; TRBD1, as called in the table, went unchecked against the DNA. TRBV21-1 is recorded as a pseudogene. The CDR3 runs to 18 residues. The CDR3 region is CASSSQPGEISCNYGYTF. The CDR3 DNA is TGTGCCAGCAGCTCCCAACCAGGTGAGATTTCTTGTAACTATGGCTACACCTTC.

This chain connects TRBV5-1 to TRBJ1-2; TRBD1 agrees at 7 bases. The germline CDR1 and CDR2 sequences are SGHRS and YFSETQ. The CDR3 covers 12 residues. With V trimmed by 3 bases and J by 7 bases, 3 bases remained unmatched. This chain's CDR3 is CASSSGGSGYTF. The CDR3 bases are TGCGCCAGCAGCTCAGGGGGTAGTGGCTACACCTTC.

The CDR3 reads CASSQTGTTNYGYTF. The DNA of the CDR3 is TGCGCCAGCAGCCAGACAGGGACGACTAACTATGGCTACACCTTC. The rearrangement joins TRBV4-1 to TRBJ1-2; 7 positions match TRBD1. The germline V gene has CDR1 MGHRA and CDR2 YSYEKL. There are 15 residues in the CDR3. Losses at the gene ends were 3 bases for V and 0 bases for J; bases not matched to a gene: 4.

This clone is labeled medium-sized (0.01 to 0.1%). The chain links TRBV29-1 to TRBJ1-1, with 8 bases identical to TRBD1. Germline loops: CDR1 SQVTM, CDR2 ANQGSEA. This CDR3 contains 13 residues. V shed 3 bases, J shed 3 bases, and the junction held 3 bases outside the gene matches. CDR3 amino acids: CSVDRGRDTEAFF. CDR3 sequence (DNA): TGCAGCGTTGACAGGGGGCGGGACACTGAAGCTTTCTTT.

V and J are TRBV27 and TRBJ2-7; TRBD1 agrees at 10 bases. The CDR3 extends over 15 amino acids. From germline, CDR1 is MNHEY and CDR2 SMNVEV (reference sequence). The J segment lost 7 bases and the V segment lost 4 bases, leaving 10 bases of the junction unmatched. CDR3 residues: CASSSPGTGVGEQYF. As DNA, the CDR3 is TGTGCCAGCAGTTCCCCAGGGACAGGGGTGGGAGAGCAGTACTTC.

The J gene is TRBJ2-1, the V gene TRBV5-1; TRBD2 is a possible D gene (5 bases). The germline CDR1 and CDR2 sequences are SGHRS and YFSETQ. V was pared by 6 bases and J by 7 bases, with 17 bases between. CDR3 length equals 14 residues. The CDR3 here is CASNRLEVGNEQFF. The CDR3 nucleotides are TGCGCCAGCAACCGCTTGGAGGTAGGAAATGAGCAGTTCTTC.

This clone was seen just once. The chain recombines TRBV28 with TRBJ2-7, with D unclear. Germline CDR1 and CDR2: MDHEN and SYDVKM. This CDR3 is built from 15 residues. V was cut by 4 bases and J by 1 base, with 14 bases left in between. The CDR3 DNA reads as TGTGCCAGCAGTTCTGACATAATCCCTTCCTACGAGCAGTACTTC. Translation gives CASSSDIIPSYEQYF.

The chain is built from TRBV6-4 and TRBJ2-1; 7 bases match TRBD1. Trimming took 5 bases from V and 5 from J; bases not matched to a gene: 6. CDR1 MRHNA and CDR2 SNTAGT come from the germline V gene. The CDR3 length is 14 residues. CDR3 sequence: CASSTTGINNEQFF. The DNA for the CDR3 is TGTGCCAGCAGTACGACAGGGATAAACAATGAGCAGTTCTTC.

The gene calls are TRBV4-1 and TRBJ2-7; unclear D gene. Trimming pared 0 bases from V and 3 bases from J, leaving 18 bases between. Germline V CDR1 and CDR2: MGHRA, YSYEKL. The CDR3 is 17 residues long. The CDR3 DNA reads TGCGCCAGCAGCCAAGAGGGTGGAGTCGCAGTCAACTACGAGCAGTACTTC. Its protein product is CASSQEGGVAVNYEQYF.